Following are 22 T cell receptor beta chains from one sample sequenced in a study of post-analysis software for immune sequencing data. Overall study results and limits: Several TRBV segments (TRBV5-6, TRBV5-1 and TRBV20-1 among them) occurred more frequently in patients than in controls.

No cognate antigen is known for these TCRs. Included in the TCR beta cDNA libraries were unique molecular identifiers. TCRdb passed the PCR reads through MiXCR, listing each CDR3 protein once. The data hold some 800,000 distinct CDR3 sequences, with 35% to 55% observed a single time. Input material: blood. The receptors derive from a girl aged 10 to 17 with multiple sclerosis.

The chain has TRBV29-1 and TRBJ2-2; D is uncertain. V gave up 4 bases and J gave up 2 bases, with 5 bases separating them. CDR1 SQVTM and CDR2 ANQGSEA come from the germline V gene. CDR3 length: 12 residues. DNA of the CDR3: TGCAGCGTTGCGCTTAACACCGGGGAGCTGTTTTTT. It codes for CSVALNTGELFF.

This chain links TRBV7-3 with TRBJ2-1; 7 bases are a match to TRBD1. CDR1 is SGHTA and CDR2 is FQGTGA in the germline V gene. Losses at the gene ends were 0 bases for V and 0 bases for J; bases not matched to a gene: 8. The CDR3 extends over 18 amino acids. CDR3 nucleotides: TGTGCCAGCAGCTTAACAGGGGGCAGCGTCAGCTCCTACAATGAGCAGTTCTTC. Translated: CASSLTGGSVSSYNEQFF.

This clonotype was seen only a few times. The gene calls are TRBV20-1 and TRBJ2-7, with TRBD2 matching 9 bases. The CDR3 runs 14 residues. In germline, CDR1 is DFQATT, CDR2 SNEGSKA (reference sequence). V lost 4 bases and J lost 3; bases outside the gene matches: 7. The CDR3 DNA follows: TGCAGTGCTATCACTAGCGGGTGGATCTACGAGCAGTACTTC. Translated: CSAITSGWIYEQYF.

The rearrangement joins TRBV5-1 to TRBJ2-2; D may correspond to TRBD1 or TRBD2 (5 bases each). The germline gives CDR1 SGHRS, CDR2 YFSETQ. Trimming pared 5 bases from V and 2 bases from J, leaving 16 bases between. This CDR3 comprises 16 residues. CDR3 amino acids: CASSPGTDFNTGELFF. In DNA form, the CDR3 reads TGCGCCAGCAGTCCCGGGACCGACTTTAACACCGGGGAGCTGTTTTTT.

This clonotype was counted between two and nine times. The V and J genes are TRBV7-2 and TRBJ2-6; D ambiguous. The length of the CDR3 is 18 residues. CDR1 and CDR2 from the germline V gene are SGHTA and FQGNSA. The V end was cut by 1 base, the J end by 2 bases, with 15 bases between. The CDR3 DNA is TGTGCCAGCAGCTTAGACCGGCCAAGAAGGACTGGGGCCAACGTCCTGACTTTC. Residues: CASSLDRPRRTGANVLTF.

The chain links TRBV5-1 to TRBJ2-1; the D gene could be TRBD1 or TRBD2 (6 bases each). CDR1 is SGHRS, CDR2 YFSETQ, per germline. The CDR3 consists of 20 residues. V dropped 4 bases and J dropped 4 bases, with 30 bases sitting between them. The CDR3 DNA follows: TGCGCCAGCAGCCCCGGGGGCTCGGGGGCCAGCGGGCTAAAGTACAATGAGCAGTTCTTC. It yields the protein CASSPGGSGASGLKYNEQFF. Combining the CDR3 with reference TRBV5-1 and TRBJ2-1 gives the whole variable domain KAGVTQTPRYLIKTRGQQVTLSCSPISGHRSVSWYQQTPGQGLQFLFEYFSETQRNKGNFPGRFSGRQFSNSRSEMNVSTLELGDSALYLCASSPGGSGASGLKYNEQFFGPGTRLTVL.

V and J are TRBV9 and TRBJ2-4, with 7 bases lining up with TRBD1. J gave up 3 bases and V 3 bases, and 6 bases lay outside the gene matches. This CDR3 spans 15 amino acids. Germline lookup yields CDR1 SGDLS and CDR2 YYNGEE. CDR3 sequence reads: CASSEGSGGKNIQYF. CDR3 DNA: TGTGCCAGCAGCGAGGGGTCAGGGGGCAAAAACATTCAGTACTTC.

The chain recombines TRBV29-1 with TRBJ1-5; 9 bases map to TRBD1. There are 13 residues in the CDR3. The V gene's germline CDR1 is SQVTM and CDR2 ANQGSEA. Germline trimming cut 7 bases from V and 9 bases from J; bases unmatched to any gene: 10. This CDR3 reads CSATGGLDRPQHF. CDR3 DNA sequence: TGCAGCGCGACAGGGGGTCTCGATCGGCCCCAGCATTTT.

Here the CDR3 reads CASRAGAGYEQYF. The CDR3 nucleotides are TGTGCCAGCAGAGCAGGGGCTGGGTACGAGCAGTACTTC. This sequence joins TRBV12-3 or TRBV12-4 and TRBJ2-7, with a possible D match to TRBD1 (6 bases). Trimming pared 6 bases from V and 4 bases from J, leaving 13 bases between. The CDR3 has 13 residues.

V is TRBV7-3 and J is TRBJ2-7; possibly TRBD2 for D (6 bases). Trimming stripped 10 bases from V and 2 bases from J, with 39 bases between. CDR1 SGHTA and CDR2 FQGTGA come from the germline V gene. CDR3 size: 21 residues. The CDR3 protein is CAKAGKPTSGGPSLRTYEQYF. Here the CDR3 DNA reads TGTGCCAAGGCGGGAAAACCCACTAGTGGTGGGCCCAGCCTTAGAACCTACGAGCAGTACTTC. Combining the CDR3 with reference TRBV7-3 and TRBJ2-7 gives the whole variable domain GAGVSQTPSNKVTEKGKYVELRCDPISGHTALYWYRQSLGQGPEFLIYFQGTGAADDSGLPNDRFFAVRPEGSVSTLKIQRTERGDSAVYLCAKAGKPTSGGPSLRTYEQYFGPGTRLTVT.

The CDR3 nucleotides are TGTGCCACCAGTGACCCGGGTCACAATCAGCCCCAGCATTTT. It codes for CATSDPGHNQPQHF. The chain carries TRBV24-1 and TRBJ1-5; the D is unclear. The CDR3 contains 14 residues. The V end was cut by 4 bases, the J end by 3 bases, with 9 bases between. From germline, CDR1 is KGHDR and CDR2 SFDVKD.

The rearrangement uses TRBV6-1 and TRBJ2-1, with 12 bases lining up with TRBD2. The CDR3 contains 15 residues. Trimming took 1 base from V and 8 from J; bases not matched to a gene: 3. Germline loops: CDR1 MNHNS, CDR2 SASEGT. The CDR3 region is CASSEGLAGVYEQFF. CDR3 nucleotide sequence: TGTGCCAGCAGTGAAGGACTAGCGGGAGTCTATGAGCAGTTCTTC.

The V and J genes are TRBV6-6 and TRBJ2-1, with D perhaps TRBD1 (6 bases). The CDR3 is made up of 16 amino acids. V was cut by 0 bases and J by 2 bases, with 11 bases left in between. Germline values: CDR1 MNHNY, CDR2 SVGAGI (reference sequence). The CDR3 loop reads CASSYSRQATYNEQFF. The CDR3 bases are TGTGCCAGCAGTTACTCGAGACAGGCAACCTACAATGAGCAGTTCTTC.

This chain connects TRBV20-1 to TRBJ2-7; D possibly corresponds to TRBD1 (5 bases). CDR1 and CDR2 from the germline V gene are DFQATT and SNEGSKA (reference sequence). The length of the CDR3 is 16 residues. V was clipped by 5 bases and J by 2 bases, with 22 bases between them. DNA of the CDR3: TGCAGTGCTCCCGTCTTGGGTCAGGGTGGGGCCTACGAGCAGTACTTC. Translating it yields CSAPVLGQGGAYEQYF.

This chain uses TRBV20-1 with TRBJ2-2, with 9 bases matching TRBD1. J gave up 8 bases and V 6 bases, and 10 bases lay outside the gene matches. CDR3 length: 14 amino acids. The germline gives CDR1 DFQATT, CDR2 SNEGSKA (reference sequence). The CDR3 sequence is CSARKGTGSGELFF. CDR3 in DNA: TGCAGTGCCAGAAAGGGGACAGGGAGTGGGGAGCTGTTTTTT.

The V and J genes are TRBV6-5 and TRBJ2-7; the match to TRBD1 covers 8 bases. Germline V CDR1 and CDR2: MNHEY, SVGAGI. Losses at the gene ends were 4 bases for V and 2 bases for J; bases not matched to a gene: 10. The CDR3 is 16 residues long. The CDR3 loop reads CASSSRKDRDPYEQYF. The CDR3 DNA follows: TGTGCCAGCAGTTCCCGGAAGGACAGGGACCCCTACGAGCAGTACTTC.

V is TRBV20-1 and J is TRBJ2-1; the D gene is possibly TRBD2 (6 bases). Germline assignment: CDR1 DFQATT and CDR2 SNEGSKA (reference sequence). Trimming stripped 0 bases from V and 10 bases from J, with 22 bases between. The CDR3 runs 16 residues. The CDR3 DNA reads TGCAGTGCTAGAGATCACCTTTCGGGGGTAGCGGAAGAGCAGTTCTTC. This encodes CSARDHLSGVAEEQFF.

The chain couples TRBV25-1 to TRBJ2-6; no reliable D call. Trimming pared 1 base from V and 4 bases from J, leaving 8 bases between. The germline gives CDR1 MGHDK, CDR2 SYGVNS. CDR3 length: 15 amino acids. CDR3 bases: TGTGCCAGCAGTGAATTGGGCAGCGGGGCCAACGTCCTGACTTTC. It encodes CASSELGSGANVLTF.

This sequence joins TRBV7-6 and TRBJ2-1; D not certain. TRBJ2-7 matches the DNA end more closely, so the J call is doubtful. This CDR3 spans 13 amino acids. Per germline, CDR1 SGHVS and CDR2 FNYEAQ. The CDR3, as DNA: TGTGCCAGCAGCGGTAGTACCCACTACGAGCAGTACTTC. Its protein is CASSGSTHYEQYF.

This clonotype appeared a few times. V is TRBV6-1 and J is TRBJ2-5; 11 positions agree with TRBD1. From germline, CDR1 is MNHNS and CDR2 SASEGT. This CDR3 has 15 amino acids. With V trimmed by 3 bases and J by 4 bases, 4 bases remained unmatched. The CDR3 sequence is CASSDAGTGGETQYF. CDR3 coding DNA: TGTGCCAGCAGTGATGCCGGGACAGGGGGAGAGACCCAGTACTTC.

The chain recombines TRBV5-1 with TRBJ2-3, with D possibly TRBD2 on 6 matching bases. Germline lookup yields CDR1 SGHRS and CDR2 YFSETQ. CDR3 length: 14 residues. Trimming removed 7 bases at V and 4 bases at J, with 16 bases between. The CDR3 loop is CASSPGAQADTQYF. In DNA form, the CDR3 reads TGCGCCAGCTCACCGGGAGCCCAAGCAGATACGCAGTATTTT. Full variable domain (missing parts from reference TRBV5-1 and TRBJ2-3): KAGVTQTPRYLIKTRGQQVTLSCSPISGHRSVSWYQQTPGQGLQFLFEYFSETQRNKGNFPGRFSGRQFSNSRSEMNVSTLELGDSALYLCASSPGAQADTQYFGPGTRLTVL.

The chain combines TRBV2 with TRBJ2-3; 14 bases are shared with TRBD2. Germline V gives CDR1 SNHLY, CDR2 FYNNEI. CDR3 length: 16 residues. V lost 7 bases, J lost 6 bases, and 9 bases stayed unmatched. CDR3 residues: CASIPGLAGVLDTQYF. The DNA for the CDR3 is TGTGCCAGCATTCCGGGACTAGCGGGAGTGCTCGATACGCAGTATTTT. Combining the CDR3 with reference TRBV2 and TRBJ2-3 gives the whole variable domain EPEVTQTPSHQVTQMGQEVILRCVPISNHLYFYWYRQILGQKVEFLVSFYNNEISEKSEIFDDQFSVERPDGSNFTLKIRSTKLEDSAMYFCASIPGLAGVLDTQYFGPGTRLTVL.